A single sample is the source of the 8 T cell receptor beta chains below, sequenced in a study of T cell changes during pregnancy in multiple sclerosis. TCRdb keeps only in-frame clones here, not all; method: immunoSEQ multiplex PCR. Of some 85,000 clones in the sample, over 90% are singletons; the top ten hold roughly 1.1%. The specimen comprised peripheral blood, sampled in the second trimester of pregnancy. The receptor source for this set is a female donor with multiple sclerosis, enrolled in a pregnancy study.

CDR3 nucleotide sequence: TGTGCCTGGAGTCGCGGACTAGCGGGAGTCGATGAGCAGTTCTTC. This gives the protein CAWSRGLAGVDEQFF. V gene TRBV30 combines with J gene TRBJ2-1; TRBD2 aligns across 13 bases. Germline V gene sequence: CDR1 GTSNPN, CDR2 SVGIG (reference sequence). This CDR3 spans 15 amino acids. The V gene end was trimmed by 2 bases and the J gene end by 8 bases; junction bases not matched to a gene: 6.

The V gene is TRBV7-9, the J gene TRBJ2-7; 10 bases agree with TRBD2. V was clipped by 2 bases and J by 7 bases; unmatched bases: 11. Germline loops: CDR1 SEHNR, CDR2 FQNEAQ (reference sequence). CDR3 length: 16 amino acids. The CDR3 region is CASSLSESGRAHEQYF. The CDR3 region has the DNA TGTGCCAGCAGCTTAAGTGAGAGCGGGAGGGCCCATGAGCAGTACTTC.

This clone was seen just once. CDR3 residues: CASSPGGTSGRGRGSEQFF. The CDR3 nucleotides read TGTGCCAGCAGCCCGGGGGGGACTAGCGGGAGAGGTCGTGGGAGTGAGCAGTTCTTC. This chain uses TRBV11-3 with TRBJ2-1, with 14 bases that match TRBD2. The ends lost 5 bases at V and 9 bases at J; junction bases unmatched: 18. The CDR3 runs to 19 residues. Germline V CDR1 and CDR2: SGHNT, YENEEA.

In DNA form, the CDR3 reads TGTGCCAGCAGCTTGAGCGGGCGCTCCTACAATGAGCAGTTCTTC. Encoded protein: CASSLSGRSYNEQFF. The J gene is TRBJ2-1, the V gene TRBV5-4; D may be TRBD2 (6 bases). Trimming pared 1 base from V and 0 bases from J, leaving 8 bases between. Germline CDR1 and CDR2: SGHNT and YYREEE (reference sequence). This CDR3 comprises 15 residues.

CDR3 region: CAWSSRRAGVQETQYF. The CDR3 DNA reads as TGTGCCTGGAGTAGTCGGAGAGCGGGAGTCCAAGAGACCCAGTACTTC. The genes are TRBV30 and TRBJ2-5; 8 bases line up with TRBD2. The CDR3 covers 16 residues. Germline lookup yields CDR1 GTSNPN and CDR2 SVGIG (reference sequence). Germline trimming cut 2 bases from V and 1 base from J; bases unmatched to any gene: 9. The full variable domain, rest sourced from reference TRBV30 and TRBJ2-5, is SQTIHQWPATLVQPVGSPLSLECTVEGTSNPNLYWYRQAAGRGLQLLFYSVGIGQISSEVPQNLSASRPQDRQFILSSKKLLLSDSGFYLCAWSSRRAGVQETQYFGPGTRLLVL.

The J gene is TRBJ2-7, the V gene TRBV5-8; TRBD1 matches 7 bases. Germline values: CDR1 SGHTS, CDR2 YDEGEE. The V segment lost 3 bases and the J segment 2 bases; nucleotides outside the gene matches: 5. The CDR3 is made up of 14 amino acids. CDR3 DNA: TGTGCCAGCAGCTCCGCAGGGGGTACCTACGAGCAGTACTTC. This gives the protein CASSSAGGTYEQYF.

This chain connects TRBV2 to TRBJ1-5; D is possibly TRBD1 (6 bases). With 5 bases removed from V and 0 bases from J, the gap between germline ends came to 8 bases. The CDR3 has 14 amino acids. Germline loops: CDR1 SNHLY, CDR2 FYNNEI. The CDR3 DNA follows: TGTGCCAGCAGTAAGGGGGATAGCAATCAGCCCCAGCATTTT. This encodes CASSKGDSNQPQHF.

The V gene is TRBV6-1, the J gene TRBJ2-1; 7 bases line up with TRBD2. The CDR3 totals 13 residues. Per the germline V gene, CDR1 is MNHNS and CDR2 is SASEGT. Trimming at V came to 7 bases and at J to 7 bases, leaving 7 bases not matched to a gene. The CDR3 loop is CASNPGLLNEQFF. In DNA, the CDR3 is TGTGCCAGCAATCCGGGACTACTAAATGAGCAGTTCTTC.